This entry concerns a single TCR beta chain. Antigen: not known. Per germline, CDR1 MDHEN and CDR2 SYDVKM. The CDR3 is 16 amino acids. J was trimmed by 1 base and V by 5 bases; bases with no gene match: 10. The data were obtained in a study of OX40 agonist ivuxolimab in advanced cancers. Study-level points and caveats: At 0.1 to 3.0 mg/kg, clonal expansion of CD4+ and CD8+ blood T cells had occurred by week 6. Antigen targets of the expanded peripheral T cells went undetermined.

Profiled with immunoSEQ multiplex PCR; TCRdb holds only in-frame clones, not every one. Among 98,000 or so clones listed, about 86% were seen once. The TCR comes from an adult with an advanced solid tumor such as melanoma, head and neck, liver or kidney cancer. J is TRBJ1-1 and V is TRBV28; 7 bases agree with TRBD1. Sequencing was performed on CD4+ or CD8+ T cells sorted from blood, taken in a trial of the OX40 agonist ivuxolimab. CDR3 loop: CASSTTGVTQNTEAFF. DNA of the CDR3: TGTGCCAGCAGTACTACAGGGGTTACGCAGAACACTGAAGCTTTCTTT.